This T cell receptor (beta chain) was obtained from a study of blood T cell repertoires in COVID-19. Across the study: The United States, Italy and Spain provided the acute and convalescent COVID-19 samples. From T cells, B-cell-depleted T cells, or PBMCs came the material, which was cDNA or gDNA.

The CDR3 loop spans 19 amino acids. Per the germline V gene, CDR1 is GTSNPN and CDR2 is SVGIG (reference sequence). Trimming took 0 bases from V and 5 from J, leaving 25 bases between them. Under the authors' procedure: Amplification of reference gene primers provided the estimated nucleated cell counts. Generated by immunoSEQ multiplex PCR, the TCRdb table keeps only in-frame clones and is missing some. V, J and clone size are taken as reported in that table, and D and trimming were inferred from the DNA itself. The table includes around 230,000 clones, approximately 82% detected once. The origin of this receptor is a woman between 65 and 79 years old with active or convalescent COVID-19. The sample was peripheral blood. The chain has TRBV30 and TRBJ2-2, with TRBD1 as a possible D gene (6 bases). CDR3 DNA sequence: TGTGCCTGGAGTGTCGAACTAATGATTACAGGGTCGGGGACCGGGGAGCTGTTTTTT. Translation gives CAWSVELMITGSGTGELFF.